These 18 T cell receptor beta chains originate from one sample sequenced in a study of glioma-infiltrating T cells. Amplification of TCR alpha and beta CDR3 regions from RNA used iRepertoire nested multiplex PCR. TCRdb redid the calling of the multiplex PCR reads with MiXCR, one entry per CDR3 protein. The table includes more than 350,000 distinct CDR3 sequences, 41% detected once. Sequencing was performed on glioma tissue, nonneoplastic brain tissue, or PBMCs (not recorded which). These receptors came from a human donor with low-grade glioma or glioblastoma, undergoing nonglioma brain surgery, or in good health (not recorded which).

This clonotype was seen a few times. The chain employs TRBV4-3 and TRBJ2-7; 9 bases match TRBD2. Germline lookup yields CDR1 LGHNA and CDR2 YSLEER. V was pared by 0 bases and J by 2 bases, with 5 bases of the junction left unmatched. The CDR3 has 16 residues. CDR3 residues: CASSQDRASGTYEQYF. The CDR3 DNA follows: TGCGCCAGCAGCCAAGATCGGGCTAGCGGGACCTACGAGCAGTACTTC.

This clonotype occurred a few times. The chain links TRBV6-5 to TRBJ1-1, with D possibly matching TRBD1 (6 bases). Germline CDR1 reads MNHEY; CDR2 reads SVGAGI. Trimming removed 2 bases from V and 4 bases from J, with 11 bases in between. The length of the CDR3 is 14 residues. Here the CDR3 reads CASSYGGAGTEAFF. The DNA for the CDR3 is TGTGCCAGCAGTTACGGGGGGGCTGGCACTGAAGCTTTCTTT.

The chain employs TRBV20-1 and TRBJ1-1; D remains unclear. Trimming pared 1 base from V and 6 bases from J, leaving 9 bases between. Germline CDR1 and CDR2: DFQATT and SNEGSKA (reference sequence). This CDR3 is 12 amino acids long. The CDR3 DNA sequence: TGCAGTGCTAGAGCGCCCCAAGCTGAAGCTTTCTTT. Its translation: CSARAPQAEAFF.

The chain has TRBV7-2 and TRBJ1-5; D unclear. V gave up 5 bases and J gave up 11 bases, with 22 bases separating them. The CDR3 consists of 15 residues. Germline values: CDR1 SGHTA, CDR2 FQGNSA. CDR3 protein: CASSQKAGGRATQHF. The CDR3 nucleotides are TGTGCCAGCAGCCAAAAGGCAGGCGGACGCGCGACCCAGCATTTT.

The chain carries TRBV4-1 and TRBJ2-3; D is unresolved. V lost 4 bases, J lost 7 bases, and 18 bases lay in between. The germline V gene has CDR1 MGHRA and CDR2 YSYEKL. The CDR3 totals 15 residues. The CDR3 region has the DNA TGCGCCAGCAGCCCAAGAATGGTAGGGCTACATACGCAGTATTTT. Translating it yields CASSPRMVGLHTQYF.

The V gene is TRBV7-8, the J gene TRBJ1-2; D is perhaps TRBD1 (5 bases). This CDR3 is built from 16 residues. V dropped 6 bases and J dropped 1 base, with 18 bases sitting between them. The germline V gene has CDR1 SGHVS and CDR2 FQNEAQ. The CDR3 is CASSPLGREFNYGYTF. The CDR3, as DNA: TGTGCCAGCAGTCCCTTGGGCAGGGAATTTAACTATGGCTACACCTTC.

With respect to this clonotype: Being one base from a much bigger clone, this may be a read error. V usage is TRBV20-1 and J usage is TRBJ2-5, with D tentatively TRBD1 (6 bases). This CDR3 comprises 14 residues. Germline V gives CDR1 DFQATT, CDR2 SNEGSKA (reference sequence). V lost 6 bases and J lost 11, with 25 bases in between. The CDR3, as DNA: TGCAGTGCATTAACAGGGTTCGGATACAATGAGCAGTACTTC. Translating it yields CSALTGFGYNEQYF.

This clonotype was seen at least ten times. This chain connects TRBV6-2 or TRBV6-3 to TRBJ2-3; tentatively, D is TRBD1 (5 bases). Germline assignment: CDR1 MNHEY and CDR2 SVGEGT. Between the trimmed V and J ends, which lost 6 bases and 6 bases, there was a span of 16 bases. The CDR3 is 14 residues long. The CDR3 DNA follows: TGTGCCAGCAGCTCAGGGTACCCCTCCGATACGCAGTATTTT. Amino acid sequence: CASSSGYPSDTQYF.

This clonotype was found many times. J is TRBJ2-7 and V is TRBV6-1, with 10 bases aligning to TRBD1. Germline V gene lookup returns CDR1 MNHNS and CDR2 SASEGT. V was pared by 7 bases and J by 4 bases, with 10 bases of the junction left unmatched. The CDR3 runs to 15 residues. CDR3 region: CASTLRGTGDYEQYF. The CDR3 coding sequence is TGTGCCAGCACCCTTAGGGGGACAGGGGATTACGAGCAGTACTTC.

This clonotype was detected only a few times. The chain has TRBV7-2 and TRBJ1-3; no clear D. The CDR3 totals 16 residues. Trimming stripped 1 base from V and 0 bases from J, with 10 bases between. Germline loops: CDR1 SGHTA, CDR2 FQGNSA. The CDR3 DNA reads TGTGCCAGCAGCTTAGAGGGCGGATACTCTGGAAACACCATATATTTT. Translated, it gives CASSLEGGYSGNTIYF.

In DNA form, the CDR3 reads TGCAGGTGGGGGGGGCAGGTTGAAGCTTTCTTT. This gives the protein CRWGGQVEAFF. The V and J genes are TRBV20-1 and TRBJ1-1; a possible D gene is TRBD1 (6 bases). This CDR3 region has 11 residues. The germline CDR1 and CDR2 sequences are DFQATT and SNEGSKA (reference sequence).

This clonotype was observed a few times. The rearrangement uses TRBV20-1 and TRBJ2-7; D tentatively reads TRBD1 or TRBD2 (5 bases each). The CDR3 runs to 14 residues. Per germline, CDR1 DFQATT and CDR2 SNEGSKA (reference sequence). V was clipped by 6 bases and J by 3 bases, with 18 bases between them. The CDR3 nucleotides are TGCAGTGCGAACCCTCCGGGACGAGGCTACGAGCAGTACTTC. This encodes CSANPPGRGYEQYF.

Points on this clonotype: This clone may be a read error of a much larger clone one base away. This chain joins TRBV27 and TRBJ1-2; no reliable D call. The CDR3 has 13 residues. Germline V CDR1 and CDR2: MNHEY, SMNVEV (reference sequence). CDR3 sequence (DNA): TGTGCCAACAGTCCCACCGTTTACTATGGCTACACCTTC. This codes for CANSPTVYYGYTF.

The chain links TRBV7-2 to TRBJ2-3, with 11 bases matching TRBD2. This CDR3 has 16 residues. Germline V gene sequence: CDR1 SGHTA, CDR2 FQGNSA. J lost 6 bases, V lost 1 base, and 6 bases had no gene match. CDR3 sequence reads: CASSLEGPSGRDTQYF. DNA for the CDR3: TGTGCCAGCAGCTTAGAGGGGCCTAGCGGGAGGGATACGCAGTATTTT.

V gene TRBV28 combines with J gene TRBJ2-7; 9 bases are shared with TRBD2. The CDR3 contains 16 residues. Germline V gene sequence: CDR1 MDHEN, CDR2 SYDVKM. Trimming at V came to 6 bases and at J to 4 bases, leaving 13 bases not matched to a gene. The CDR3 protein is CASRPPRLAGRYEQYF. DNA for the CDR3: TGTGCCAGCAGACCCCCCCGGCTAGCGGGAAGGTACGAGCAGTACTTC.

This clonotype was counted between two and nine times. The chain couples TRBV7-2 to TRBJ1-5; no clear D. The ends were cut back, 3 bases at V and 0 bases at J, with 12 bases in the middle. CDR3 length: 16 amino acids. CDR1 and CDR2 from the germline V gene are SGHTA and FQGNSA. In nucleotides, the CDR3 is TGTGCCAGCAGCTTTCCTGGGAGGGTTAGCAATCAGCCCCAGCATTTT. As protein: CASSFPGRVSNQPQHF.

This clonotype was counted ten times or more. The V gene is TRBV27, the J gene TRBJ2-1; tentatively, D is TRBD2 (6 bases). V gave up 5 bases and J gave up 1 base, with 18 bases separating them. Germline CDR1 and CDR2: MNHEY and SMNVEV (reference sequence). This CDR3 region has 17 residues. CDR3 nucleotide sequence: TGTGCCAGCAGTAATCTCCCATTGGGAGGATCCTACAATGAGCAGTTCTTC. This encodes CASSNLPLGGSYNEQFF.

Only a few counts were recorded for this clonotype. V usage is TRBV7-2 and J usage is TRBJ1-2; no clear D. Trimming removed 3 bases at V and 1 base at J, with 3 bases between. CDR3 size: 12 residues. Germline V CDR1 and CDR2: SGHTA, FQGNSA. Written as DNA, the CDR3 is TGTGCCAGCAGCTTCAATAACTATGGCTACACCTTC. Amino acid sequence: CASSFNNYGYTF.